A selection of T cell receptor beta chains follows, all from one sample in a study of T-cell reconstitution after alpha-beta-depleted transplantation in children. A single record per CDR3 protein comes from TCRdb applying MiXCR to the PCR reads. The table records fewer than 250,000 distinct CDR3 sequences, 8.2% of them present only once. Here the sequenced sample was PBMCs, mostly from graft donor cells, taken 180 days after TCRalphabeta/CD19-depleted stem cell transplant. The source of these receptors is a male patient aged 10-17 years who had a stem cell transplant for acute lymphoblastic leukemia, so the T cells may come from the graft donor. The CDR3 runs from the conserved cysteine through the conserved F or W. A D gene is named only where the DNA matches it firmly. Expanded clones get a size class; other rows say once, few or many, or leave the size out.

>TRBV28|NA|TRBJ1-2|many
CASSLSAPADSGYTF
TGTGCCAGCAGTTTATCGGCCCCTGCGGACTCTGGCTACACCTTC
>TRBV18|NA|TRBJ1-1|few
CASSPGRGLNTEAFF
TGTGCCAGCTCCCCGGGGAGGGGACTGAACACTGAAGCTTTCTTT
>TRBV7-6|TRBD2|TRBJ2-7|NA
CASSLGPSGTYEQYF
TGTGCCAGCAGCCTCGGGCCTAGCGGAACCTACGAGCAGTACTTC
>TRBV5-6|NA|TRBJ2-3|NA
CASSYVYRDTQYF
TGTGCCAGCAGTTATGTCTACAGGGATACGCAGTATTTT
>TRBV29-1|NA|TRBJ2-5|many
CSVEDLSSGIQETQYF
TGCAGCGTTGAAGATCTTAGTTCAGGGATACAAGAGACCCAGTACTTC
>TRBV19|TRBD1|TRBJ2-7|many
CASSIKAQGNSYEQYF
TGTGCCAGTAGTATCAAGGCACAGGGGAACTCCTACGAGCAGTACTTC
>TRBV7-8|TRBD1|TRBJ2-5|many
CASSPQTGGKGTQYF
TGTGCCAGCAGCCCCCAGACAGGGGGCAAGGGGACCCAGTACTTC
>TRBV12-3/TRBV12-4|TRBD1|TRBJ2-7|many
CASSSGTGTYEQYF
TGTGCCAGCAGTTCCGGGACAGGGACCTACGAGCAGTACTTC
>TRBV5-1|TRBD1|TRBJ2-1|many
CASHNTGGAGNEQFF
TGCGCCAGCCACAATACAGGGGGCGCGGGGAATGAGCAGTTCTTC
>TRBV20-1|NA|TRBJ2-7|many
CSASPLAHEQYF
TGCAGTGCTAGCCCTCTAGCGCACGAGCAGTACTTC
>TRBV24-1|NA|TRBJ2-3|many
CATSDLLVDTQYF
TGTGCCACCAGTGATTTGTTAGTAGATACGCAGTATTTT
>TRBV19|NA|TRBJ2-4|many
CASSTHSGLAKNIQYF
TGTGCCAGTAGTACGCATAGCGGTTTAGCCAAAAACATTCAGTACTTC
>TRBV10-3|TRBD1|TRBJ2-3|many
CAIEPGTVTSGVGDTQYF
TGTGCCATCGAGCCCGGGACAGTAACCTCTGGGGTTGGAGATACGCAGTATTTT
>TRBV29-1|NA|TRBJ2-1|many
CSVQTEYNEQFF
TGCAGCGTACAGACCGAATACAATGAGCAGTTCTTC
>TRBV9|TRBD1|TRBJ1-1|many
CASSGRQGETEAFF
TGTGCCAGCAGCGGGAGACAGGGGGAAACTGAAGCTTTCTTT
>TRBV24-1|NA|TRBJ1-5|NA
CAASDLSSLEPQHF
TGTGCGGCCAGTGATTTGTCGTCATTAGAGCCCCAGCATTTT
>TRBV20-1|NA|TRBJ2-2|many
CSAGIPGLTNTGELFF
TGCAGTGCCGGAATTCCGGGACTGACAAACACCGGGGAGCTGTTTTTT
>TRBV7-2|NA|TRBJ2-7|many
CASSPDISYEQYF
TGTGCCAGCAGCCCGGACATTTCCTACGAGCAGTACTTC
>TRBV12-3/TRBV12-4|NA|TRBJ2-5|many
CASSLSPGDSSQETQYF
TGTGCCAGCAGTTTGTCCCCCGGGGACTCTTCACAAGAGACCCAGTACTTC
>TRBV7-2|NA|TRBJ2-3|many
CASSLTLTPTDTQYF
TGTGCCAGCAGCTTGACACTGACCCCCACAGATACGCAGTATTTT
>TRBV5-1|TRBD1|TRBJ2-2|many
CASSDRGDTGELFF
TGCGCCAGCAGCGACAGGGGAGACACCGGGGAGCTGTTTTTT
>TRBV7-9|TRBD1|TRBJ1-6|NA
CASSQDRGAGSPLHF
TGTGCCAGCAGCCAAGACAGGGGCGCAGGTTCACCCCTCCACTTT
>TRBV28|NA|TRBJ2-1|many
CASSPWEGVGYNEQFF
TGTGCCAGCAGTCCTTGGGAGGGGGTCGGTTACAATGAGCAGTTCTTC
>TRBV3-1|NA|TRBJ2-4|many
CASSQGAKNIQYF
TGTGCCAGCAGCCAAGGGGCCAAAAACATTCAGTACTTC
>TRBV9|NA|TRBJ1-5|many
CASSVVGPWGNQPQHF
TGTGCCAGCAGCGTAGTTGGGCCTTGGGGAAATCAGCCCCAGCATTTT
>TRBV7-2|TRBD2|TRBJ2-7|many
CASTPELAGSYEQYF
TGTGCCAGCACCCCAGAGCTAGCGGGATCCTACGAGCAGTACTTC
>TRBV6-6|NA|TRBJ2-3|NA
CASTPPTKDTQYF
TGTGCCAGCACCCCTCCAACGAAAGATACGCAGTATTTT
>TRBV12-5|TRBD1|TRBJ2-3|many
CASGNPRGPYTDTQYF
TGTGCTAGTGGTAATCCCAGGGGGCCATACACAGATACGCAGTATTTT
>TRBV12-3/TRBV12-4|NA|TRBJ2-7|many
CASSIRALRWDEQYF
TGTGCCAGCAGCATTAGGGCCCTCCGGTGGGACGAGCAGTACTTC
>TRBV12-3/TRBV12-4|TRBD1|TRBJ1-5|many
CASSLAVRTGGNQPQHF
TGTGCCAGCAGTTTAGCGGTTAGGACAGGGGGCAATCAGCCCCAGCATTTT
>TRBV27|NA|TRBJ1-1|NA
CASSPYRARAEAFF
TGTGCCAGCTCTCCTTACAGGGCTCGGGCTGAAGCTTTCTTT
>TRBV5-6|TRBD1|TRBJ1-2|many
CASSHGTGGWYGYTF
TGTGCCAGCAGCCATGGGACAGGGGGATGGTATGGCTACACCTTC
>TRBV5-6|NA|TRBJ1-5|many
CASSLRTGHQPQHF
TGTGCCAGCAGCTTGCGGACCGGCCATCAGCCCCAGCATTTT
>TRBV18|NA|TRBJ2-3|many
CASSPPVTTDTQYF
TGTGCCAGCTCACCACCGGTGACCACAGATACGCAGTATTTT
>TRBV6-5|NA|TRBJ2-5|many
CASSYGLRYQETQYF
TGTGCCAGCAGTTACGGACTGAGGTACCAAGAGACCCAGTACTTC
>TRBV5-1|NA|TRBJ2-1|NA
CASSLNNDQFF
TGCGCCAGCAGCTTGAACAATGACCAGTTCTTC
>TRBV4-1|TRBD2|TRBJ2-5|NA
CASSQEGLAVWETQYF
TGCGCCAGCAGCCAAGAGGGACTAGCGGTGTGGGAGACCCAGTACTTC
>TRBV18|NA|TRBJ1-5|many
CASSPQTLLSGNQPQHF
TGTGCCAGCTCACCCCAGACGCTCCTCTCGGGCAATCAGCCCCAGCATTTT
>TRBV13|TRBD1|TRBJ2-7|many
CASSPTDRAGEQYF
TGTGCCAGCAGCCCGACGGACAGGGCAGGGGAGCAGTACTTC
>TRBV7-9|TRBD1|TRBJ2-7|many
CASSYPGQLSYEQYF
TGTGCCAGCAGCTACCCGGGACAGCTCTCCTACGAGCAGTACTTC
>TRBV6-2/TRBV6-3|NA|TRBJ2-1|many
CASREPGLLNEQFF
TGTGCCAGCAGAGAGCCGGGACTCCTTAATGAGCAGTTCTTC
>TRBV29-1|NA|TRBJ1-1|many
CSVTRTVMNTEAFF
TGCAGCGTAACCAGGACAGTTATGAACACTGAAGCTTTCTTT
>TRBV18|NA|TRBJ1-2|NA
CASSPAGAAVGYTF
TGTGCCAGCTCACCAGCGGGGGCGGCGGTAGGCTACACCTTC